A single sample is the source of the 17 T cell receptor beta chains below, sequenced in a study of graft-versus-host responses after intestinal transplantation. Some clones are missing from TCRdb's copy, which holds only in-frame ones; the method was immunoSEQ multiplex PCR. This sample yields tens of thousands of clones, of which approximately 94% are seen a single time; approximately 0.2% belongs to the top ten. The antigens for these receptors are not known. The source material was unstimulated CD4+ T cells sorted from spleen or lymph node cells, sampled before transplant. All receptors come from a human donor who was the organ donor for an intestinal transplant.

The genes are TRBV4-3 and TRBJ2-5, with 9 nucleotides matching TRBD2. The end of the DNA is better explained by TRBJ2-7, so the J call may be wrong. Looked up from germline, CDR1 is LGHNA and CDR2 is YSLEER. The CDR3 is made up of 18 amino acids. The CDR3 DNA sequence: TGCGCCAGCAGCCGTAAAGTATCTGCTAGCGGGGAATCCTACGAGCAGTACTTC. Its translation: CASSRKVSASGESYEQYF.

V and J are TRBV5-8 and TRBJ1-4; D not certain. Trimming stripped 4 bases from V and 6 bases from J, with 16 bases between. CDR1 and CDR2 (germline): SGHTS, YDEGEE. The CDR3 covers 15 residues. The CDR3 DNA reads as TGTGCCAGCAGCCCAGGCCTGGCCCTGGATGAAAAACTGTTTTTT. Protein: CASSPGLALDEKLFF.

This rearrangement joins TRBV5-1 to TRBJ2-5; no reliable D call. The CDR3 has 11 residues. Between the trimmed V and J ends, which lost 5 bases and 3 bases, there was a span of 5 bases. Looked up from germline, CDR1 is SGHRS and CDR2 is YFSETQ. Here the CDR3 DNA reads TGCGCCAGCAGTAGGGAAGAGACCCAGTACTTC. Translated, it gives CASSREETQYF.

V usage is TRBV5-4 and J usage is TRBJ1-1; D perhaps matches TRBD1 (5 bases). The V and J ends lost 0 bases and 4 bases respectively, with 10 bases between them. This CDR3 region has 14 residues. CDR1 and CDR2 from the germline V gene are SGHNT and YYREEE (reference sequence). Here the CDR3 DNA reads TGTGCCAGCAGCTTGGTTTGGGGGACCACTGAAGCTTTCTTT. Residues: CASSLVWGTTEAFF.

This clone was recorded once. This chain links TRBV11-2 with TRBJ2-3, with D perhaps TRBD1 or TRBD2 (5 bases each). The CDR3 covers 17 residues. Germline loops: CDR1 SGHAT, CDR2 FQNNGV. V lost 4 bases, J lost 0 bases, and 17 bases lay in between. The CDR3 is CASSSGPGRTSTDTQYF. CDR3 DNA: TGTGCCAGCAGCTCGGGACCAGGACGGACTAGCACAGATACGCAGTATTTT.

CDR3 DNA: TGCGCCAGCAGCCAAGAGGTGGAAATCTCCTACAATGAGCAGTTCTTC. Protein sequence: CASSQEVEISYNEQFF. This chain connects TRBV4-3 to TRBJ2-1; no reliable D call. The length of the CDR3 is 16 residues. In germline, CDR1 is LGHNA, CDR2 YSLEER. V gave up 0 bases and J gave up 0 bases, with 9 bases separating them.

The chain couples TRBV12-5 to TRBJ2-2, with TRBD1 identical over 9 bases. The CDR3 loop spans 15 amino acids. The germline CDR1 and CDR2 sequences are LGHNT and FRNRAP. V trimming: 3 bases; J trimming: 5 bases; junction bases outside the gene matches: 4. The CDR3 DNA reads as TGTGCTAGTGGTTTCGGGGACAGGGATACCGGGGAGCTGTTTTTT. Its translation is CASGFGDRDTGELFF.

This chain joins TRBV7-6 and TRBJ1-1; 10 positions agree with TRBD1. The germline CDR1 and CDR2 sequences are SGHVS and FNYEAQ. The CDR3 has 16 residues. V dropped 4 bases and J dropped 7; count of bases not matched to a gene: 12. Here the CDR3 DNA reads TGTGCCAGCAGCTCGGGAGAGACAGGGGGCGGGAGTGAAGCTTTCTTT. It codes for CASSSGETGGGSEAFF. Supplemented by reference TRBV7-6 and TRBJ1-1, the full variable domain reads GAGVSQSPRYKVTKRGQDVALRCDPISGHVSLYWYRQALGQGPEFLTYFNYEAQQDKSGLPNDRFSAERPEGSISTLTIQRTEQRDSAMYRCASSSGETGGGSEAFFGQGTRLTVV.

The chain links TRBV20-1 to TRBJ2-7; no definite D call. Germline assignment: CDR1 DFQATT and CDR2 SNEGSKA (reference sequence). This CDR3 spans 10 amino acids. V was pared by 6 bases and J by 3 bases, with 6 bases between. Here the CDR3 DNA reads TGCAGTGCCCGCCACTACGAGCAGTACTTC. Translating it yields CSARHYEQYF.

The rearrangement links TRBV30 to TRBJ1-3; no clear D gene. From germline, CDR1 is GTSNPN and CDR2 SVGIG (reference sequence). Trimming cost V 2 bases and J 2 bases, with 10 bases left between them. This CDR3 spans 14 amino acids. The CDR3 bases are TGTGCCTGGAGTTCGGGGAATCCTGGAAACACCATATATTTT. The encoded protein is CAWSSGNPGNTIYF.

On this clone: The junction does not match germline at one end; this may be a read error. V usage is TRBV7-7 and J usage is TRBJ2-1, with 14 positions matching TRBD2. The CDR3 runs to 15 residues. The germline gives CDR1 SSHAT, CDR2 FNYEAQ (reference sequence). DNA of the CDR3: TGTGCTAGCAGCCCGGGACTAGCGGGGGTTAATGAGCAGTTCTTC. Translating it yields CASSPGLAGVNEQFF.

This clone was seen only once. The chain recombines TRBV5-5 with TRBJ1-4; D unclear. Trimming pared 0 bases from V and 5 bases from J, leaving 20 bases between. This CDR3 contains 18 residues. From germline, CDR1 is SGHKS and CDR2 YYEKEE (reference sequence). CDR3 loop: CASSLVPSLGGGNEKLFF. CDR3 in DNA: TGTGCCAGCAGCTTGGTGCCCAGCTTGGGCGGTGGGAATGAAAAACTGTTTTTT.

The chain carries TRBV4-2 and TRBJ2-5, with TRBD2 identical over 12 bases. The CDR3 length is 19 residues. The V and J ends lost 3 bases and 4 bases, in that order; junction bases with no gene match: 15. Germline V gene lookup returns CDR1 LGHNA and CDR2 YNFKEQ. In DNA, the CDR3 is TGTGCCAGCAGCCATCCAGGACTAGCGGGGCCCGGGGCAACAGAGACCCAGTACTTC. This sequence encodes CASSHPGLAGPGATETQYF.

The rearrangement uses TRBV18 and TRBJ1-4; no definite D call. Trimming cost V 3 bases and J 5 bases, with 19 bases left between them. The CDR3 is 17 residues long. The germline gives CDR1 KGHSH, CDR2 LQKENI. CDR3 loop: CASSPVPRMVTNEKLFF. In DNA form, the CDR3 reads TGTGCCAGCTCACCTGTGCCTCGTATGGTGACAAATGAAAAACTGTTTTTT.

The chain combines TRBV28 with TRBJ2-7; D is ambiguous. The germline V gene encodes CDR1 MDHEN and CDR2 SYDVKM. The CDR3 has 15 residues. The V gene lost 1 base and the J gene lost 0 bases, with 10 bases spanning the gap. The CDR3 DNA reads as TGTGCCAGCAGTTTATCAACACTCCCCTCCTACGAGCAGTACTTC. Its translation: CASSLSTLPSYEQYF.

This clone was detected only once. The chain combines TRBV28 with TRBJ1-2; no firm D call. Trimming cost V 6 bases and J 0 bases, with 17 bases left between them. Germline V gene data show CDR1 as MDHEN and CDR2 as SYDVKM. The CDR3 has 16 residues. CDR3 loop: CASSGPPSPSNYGYTF. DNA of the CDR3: TGTGCCAGCAGCGGACCGCCATCCCCCTCTAACTATGGCTACACCTTC.

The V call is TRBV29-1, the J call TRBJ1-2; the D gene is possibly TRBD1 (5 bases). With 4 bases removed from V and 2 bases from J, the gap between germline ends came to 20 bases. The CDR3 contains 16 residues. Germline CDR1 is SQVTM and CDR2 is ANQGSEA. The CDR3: CSVGLGAFAGNYGYTF. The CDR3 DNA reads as TGCAGCGTTGGCCTCGGGGCGTTCGCGGGGAACTATGGCTACACCTTC.